Below are 9 T cell receptor beta chains sequenced from a single sample in a study of blood T cell repertoires in COVID-19. Profiling relied on immunoSEQ multiplex PCR, and the TCRdb table lists in-frame clones only, not all of them. Of approximately 250,000 clones listed, 70% to 90% are singletons. Material: PBMCs or T cells enriched from blood (not recorded which). These receptors all come from a woman aged 25 to 39 who had recovered from COVID-19.

This sequence joins TRBV9 and TRBJ1-5; possibly TRBD1 for D (5 bases). Germline assignment: CDR1 SGDLS and CDR2 YYNGEE. The length of the CDR3 is 14 residues. The ends were cut back, 0 bases at V and 9 bases at J, with 13 bases in the middle. The CDR3 here is CASSVGLTASPQHF. The DNA for the CDR3 is TGTGCCAGCAGCGTAGGATTGACAGCTTCGCCCCAGCATTTT.

This clone was seen just once. The chain employs TRBV5-4 and TRBJ1-5, with D perhaps matching TRBD1 (6 bases). V was clipped by 0 bases and J by 1 base, with 8 bases between them. Germline lookup yields CDR1 SGHNT and CDR2 YYREEE (reference sequence). The CDR3 contains 15 residues. CDR3 nucleotides: TGTGCCAGCAGCTTGGGAGGGGGAAGCAATCAGCCCCAGCATTTT. This translates into CASSLGGGSNQPQHF. The complete variable domain, with remaining parts taken from reference TRBV5-4 and TRBJ1-5, reads ETGVTQSPTHLIKTRGQQVTLRCSSQSGHNTVSWYQQALGQGPQFIFQYYREEENGRGNFPPRFSGLQFPNYSSELNVNALELDDSALYLCASSLGGGSNQPQHFGDGTRLSIL.

The chain links TRBV25-1 to TRBJ1-4; 8 bases match TRBD1. Germline trimming cut 8 bases from V and 8 bases from J; bases unmatched to any gene: 7. CDR1 and CDR2 from the germline V gene are MGHDK and SYGVNS. This CDR3 has 13 residues. The CDR3: CASEGQVDEKLFF. The CDR3, as DNA: TGTGCCAGCGAGGGACAGGTGGACGAAAAACTGTTTTTT.

The V call is TRBV7-6, the J call TRBJ2-2, with TRBD2 identical over 10 bases. Germline V gene data show CDR1 as SGHVS and CDR2 as FNYEAQ. There are 15 residues in the CDR3. V was pared by 2 bases and J by 7 bases, with 4 bases of the junction left unmatched. CDR3 in DNA: TGTGCCAGCAGCTTAAGCGGGGGGGCGGACGGGGAGCTGTTTTTT. Its protein product is CASSLSGGADGELFF.

This chain uses TRBV15 with TRBJ2-1, with TRBD1 as a possible D gene (5 bases). Per the germline V gene, CDR1 is LNHNV and CDR2 is YYDKDF (reference sequence). The CDR3 has 18 amino acids. Trimming pared 1 base from V and 1 base from J, leaving 17 bases between. The CDR3 here is CATSRGGQGTNSYNEQFF. The CDR3 DNA is TGTGCCACCAGCAGAGGGGGCCAGGGAACCAATTCCTACAATGAGCAGTTCTTC. Full variable domain (missing parts from reference TRBV15 and TRBJ2-1): DAMVIQNPRYQVTQFGKPVTLSCSQTLNHNVMYWYQQKSSQAPKLLFHYYDKDFNNEADTPDNFQSRRPNTSFCFLDIRSPGLGDTAMYLCATSRGGQGTNSYNEQFFGPGTRLTVL.

The genes are TRBV18 and TRBJ1-1; D possibly corresponds to TRBD1 (5 bases). CDR1 and CDR2 from the germline V gene are KGHSH and LQKENI. This CDR3 region has 13 residues. V lost 5 bases, J lost 1 base, and 8 bases lay in between. CDR3 region: CASSIDRNTEAFF. The CDR3 bases are TGTGCCAGCTCAATTGACAGGAACACTGAAGCTTTCTTT. Drawing the rest from reference TRBV18 and TRBJ1-1, the complete variable domain is NAGVMQNPRHLVRRRGQEARLRCSPMKGHSHVYWYRQLPEEGLKFMVYLQKENIIDESGMPKERFSAEFPKEGPSILRIQQVVRGDSAAYFCASSIDRNTEAFFGQGTRLTVV.

The chain carries TRBV14 and TRBJ1-2; TRBD1 agrees at 8 bases. The CDR3 is 16 residues long. CDR1 is SGHDN and CDR2 is FVKESK in the germline V gene. Trimming cost V 4 bases and J 2 bases; bases outside gene matches: 9. The CDR3 DNA sequence: TGTGCCAGCAGCCGACTTAGACAGGGGCGGAACTATGGCTACACCTTC. Its protein product is CASSRLRQGRNYGYTF.

The rearrangement uses TRBV5-4 and TRBJ2-3; 9 nucleotides line up with TRBD2. The CDR3 consists of 15 residues. Germline CDR1 SGHNT, CDR2 YYREEE (reference sequence). After removal of 3 bases from V and 2 bases from J, the junction contained 4 bases not matched to a gene. CDR3 loop: CASSSTSGPTDTQYF. The CDR3 coding sequence is TGTGCCAGCAGCTCTACTAGCGGGCCCACAGATACGCAGTATTTT.

The rearrangement links TRBV19 to TRBJ2-2; 9 nucleotides match TRBD1. The V and J ends lost 5 bases and 4 bases, in that order; junction bases with no gene match: 5. Germline V gives CDR1 LNHDA, CDR2 SQIVND (reference sequence). The CDR3 has 15 residues. The CDR3 loop reads CASSPRTGATGELFF. CDR3 coding DNA: TGTGCCAGTAGTCCACGGACAGGGGCCACCGGGGAGCTGTTTTTT.